Listed below are T cell receptor beta chains from one sample, sequenced in a study of long-term antiretroviral therapy in people with HIV. The method was immunoSEQ multiplex PCR; TCRdb's version includes in-frame clones alone and lacks a portion of them. Here the sample spans 14,000 or so clones, approximately 82% being singletons. The sequences come from unsorted PBMCs, collected 0.4 years after starting antiretroviral therapy. These TCRs come from a man aged 25-45 years with HIV. Each CDR3 is given without its conserved first and last residue. Each record gives: CDR3 length, V gene, J gene, CDR3 protein.

12	TRBV11-2	TRBJ2-7	ASSLVKGLREQY
10	TRBV5-6	TRBJ1-2	ASSRGVYGYT
12	TRBV10-2	TRBJ2-3	ASRASGRGDTQY
13	TRBV6-5	TRBJ2-7	ASSYSTGEYYEQY
14	TRBV4-2	TRBJ2-7	ASSQEPTGTSYEQY
11	TRBV11-3	TRBJ2-7	ASSFTSGGEQY
11	TRBV19	TRBJ2-5	ASSITGVETQY
16	TRBV28	TRBJ2-4	ASSWPGQGASVKNIQY
10	TRBV11-1	TRBJ1-2	ASSLEGYGYT
12	TRBV7-2	TRBJ2-3	ASSLGRSADTQY
16	TRBV10-1	TRBJ2-7	ASSALGTSGIRTYEQY
10	TRBV7-9	TRBJ1-6	ASSLDNSPLH
11	TRBV6-5	TRBJ2-1	ASSYSPDGEQF
11	TRBV5-6	TRBJ1-5	ASSLAGRQPQH
12	TRBV5-1	TRBJ2-1	ASSLREGLNEQF
12	TRBV7-2	TRBJ1-6	ASSPRQDNSPLH
17	TRBV15	TRBJ2-6	ATSRVRAGPSSGANVLT
13	TRBV13	TRBJ2-7	ASSFRLAGGREQY
11	TRBV6-5	TRBJ1-2	ASSYLGAGGYT
12	TRBV18	TRBJ1-2	ASSPGRTNYGYT
13	TRBV11-2	TRBJ2-2	ASSLSTWNTGELF
12	TRBV7-9	TRBJ2-7	ASSLNQGENEQY
13	TRBV14	TRBJ1-6	ASSQESRGRSPLH
9	TRBV29-1	TRBJ1-2	SVSQGHGYT
12	TRBV2	TRBJ2-7	ASSVTAGGYEQY
14	TRBV4-1	TRBJ2-7	ASSQGQGIFAYEQY
12	TRBV7-8	TRBJ2-7	ASSRDRGSYEQY
15	TRBV7-2	TRBJ2-7	ASSPGQGAHYSYEQY